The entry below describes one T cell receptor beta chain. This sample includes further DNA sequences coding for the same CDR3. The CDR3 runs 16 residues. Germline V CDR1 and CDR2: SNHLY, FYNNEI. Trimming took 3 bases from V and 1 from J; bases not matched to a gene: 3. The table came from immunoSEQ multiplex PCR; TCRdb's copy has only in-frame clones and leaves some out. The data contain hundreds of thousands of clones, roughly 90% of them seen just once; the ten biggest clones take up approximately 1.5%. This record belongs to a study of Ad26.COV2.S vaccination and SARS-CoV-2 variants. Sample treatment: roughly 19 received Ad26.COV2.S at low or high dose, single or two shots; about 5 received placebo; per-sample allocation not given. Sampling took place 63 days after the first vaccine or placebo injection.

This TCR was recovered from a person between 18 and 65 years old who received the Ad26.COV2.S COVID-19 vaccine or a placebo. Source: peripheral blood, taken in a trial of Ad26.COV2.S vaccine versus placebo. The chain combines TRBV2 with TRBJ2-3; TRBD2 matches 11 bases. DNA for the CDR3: TGTGCCAGCAGTGATGCGACTAGCGGGGGCACAGATACGCAGTATTTT. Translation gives CASSDATSGGTDTQYF.